A single sample gave rise to the 17 T cell receptor beta chains below, sequenced in a study of blood T cell repertoires in COVID-19. Sequencing was performed with immunoSEQ multiplex PCR; in TCRdb, only in-frame clones are kept and a portion is missing. The sample records about 250,000 clones, 88% being singletons. Specimen: PBMCs or T cells enriched from blood (not recorded which). All receptors come from a woman in her forties or fifties who had recovered from COVID-19.

This clone was seen once. The rearrangement links TRBV10-3 to TRBJ1-5, with a tentative D call TRBD1 (5 bases). Germline loops: CDR1 ENHRY, CDR2 SYGVKD. The CDR3 runs 14 residues. Deletions cut 3 bases from V and 6 bases from J, with 12 bases between. Here the CDR3 DNA reads TGTGCCATCAGTGATGCACTGGGGGGTCAGCCCCAGCATTTT. This gives the protein CAISDALGGQPQHF.

This sequence joins TRBV7-9 and TRBJ2-7, with 7 positions matching TRBD2. Per germline, CDR1 SEHNR and CDR2 FQNEAQ (reference sequence). CDR3 length: 15 amino acids. The V and J ends lost 2 bases and 2 bases, in that order; junction bases with no gene match: 6. Written as DNA, the CDR3 is TGTGCCAGCAGCTTACAGCGGGGAACTCCCTACGAGCAGTACTTC. This encodes CASSLQRGTPYEQYF.

The rearrangement uses TRBV6-4 and TRBJ2-1; a weak D match, TRBD1 (5 bases). V lost 6 bases to trimming and J lost 4 bases, with 10 bases between them. Germline lookup yields CDR1 MRHNA and CDR2 SNTAGT. The CDR3 contains 13 residues. The CDR3 spells CASSRDSYNEQFF. CDR3 coding DNA: TGTGCCAGCAGCCGAGACAGTTACAATGAGCAGTTCTTC.

V gene TRBV19 combines with J gene TRBJ2-3; TRBD2 matches 9 bases. Germline lookup yields CDR1 LNHDA and CDR2 SQIVND (reference sequence). V shed 6 bases and J 3 bases; nucleotides not matched to a gene: 7. The CDR3 length is 15 residues. CDR3 amino acids: CASRAAGGETDTQYF. CDR3 nucleotide sequence: TGTGCCAGTAGGGCCGCGGGAGGGGAGACAGATACGCAGTATTTT.

This sequence joins TRBV7-2 and TRBJ2-3; perhaps TRBD1 as D (5 bases). CDR1 and CDR2 (germline): SGHTA, FQGNSA. Trimming cost V 5 bases and J 4 bases, with 10 bases left between them. The CDR3 is 13 amino acids. The CDR3 sequence: CASSLLGPDTQYF. The CDR3 nucleotides read TGTGCCAGCAGCCTCTTGGGGCCAGATACGCAGTATTTT.

V and J are TRBV12-3 or TRBV12-4 and TRBJ1-2, with a tentative D call TRBD1 (6 bases). The CDR3 has 13 amino acids. The V and J ends lost 3 bases and 4 bases respectively, with 9 bases between them. CDR3 in amino acids: CASSLDSSYGYTF. The DNA for the CDR3 is TGTGCCAGCAGTTTGGACAGCTCCTATGGCTACACCTTC.

CDR3 sequence reads: CASSVGTGRANTEAFF. Written as DNA, the CDR3 is TGTGCCAGCAGCGTGGGGACAGGGAGGGCGAACACTGAAGCTTTCTTT. The chain uses TRBV9 and TRBJ1-1; 9 bases map to TRBD1. Germline CDR1 reads SGDLS; CDR2 reads YYNGEE. V was clipped by 2 bases and J by 1 base; unmatched bases: 6. The CDR3 runs to 16 residues.

This rearrangement joins TRBV7-2 to TRBJ2-7, with a tentative D call TRBD2 (5 bases). Deletions cut 5 bases from V and 3 bases from J, with 20 bases between. This CDR3 contains 16 residues. CDR1 is SGHTA and CDR2 is FQGNSA in the germline V gene. CDR3 nucleotides: TGTGCCAGCAGCCGGCGGGCTTCCGGAAAATACTACGAGCAGTACTTC. Its protein is CASSRRASGKYYEQYF.

This clone occurred once. The chain is built from TRBV7-9 and TRBJ2-1; 9 bases line up with TRBD1. V gave up 4 bases and J gave up 7 bases; unmatched junction bases: 11. From germline, CDR1 is SEHNR and CDR2 FQNEAQ (reference sequence). The CDR3 loop spans 16 amino acids. Here the CDR3 reads CASSSDRTGALNEQFF. As DNA, the CDR3 is TGTGCCAGCAGCTCGGACAGGACAGGGGCTTTGAATGAGCAGTTCTTC.

The chain is built from TRBV28 and TRBJ2-1, with 11 bases that match TRBD2. Germline CDR1 reads MDHEN; CDR2 reads SYDVKM. This CDR3 is 16 amino acids long. Trimming removed 2 bases from V and 5 bases from J; junction bases left unmatched: 5. Written as DNA, the CDR3 is TGTGCCAGCAGTTTACAGGGACTAGCGGAGAACAATGAGCAGTTCTTC. It encodes CASSLQGLAENNEQFF.

This sequence joins TRBV28 and TRBJ2-5; D may be TRBD2 (7 bases). The V end lost 2 bases, the J end lost 4 bases, and 14 bases lay between the germline ends. The V gene's germline CDR1 is MDHEN and CDR2 SYDVKM. This CDR3 comprises 15 residues. The CDR3 bases are TGTGCCAGCAGTTTACGGGGGGCAGGGACAGAGACCCAGTACTTC. It is translated as CASSLRGAGTETQYF.

The rearrangement uses TRBV27 and TRBJ2-7, with 7 bases identical to TRBD2. V shed 5 bases, J shed 13 bases, and the junction held 11 bases outside the gene matches. This CDR3 is 12 amino acids long. Germline CDR1 is MNHEY and CDR2 is SMNVEV (reference sequence). In nucleotides, the CDR3 is TGTGCCAGCAGTCCTGGGGGGGTCCTTAGCTACTTC. Its protein is CASSPGGVLSYF.

This sequence joins TRBV27 and TRBJ1-4; maybe TRBD1 (5 bases). Looked up from germline, CDR1 is MNHEY and CDR2 is SMNVEV (reference sequence). V was cut by 6 bases and J by 4 bases, with 18 bases left in between. This CDR3 region has 16 residues. CDR3 region: CASRPRHGGLNEKLFF. Written as DNA, the CDR3 is TGTGCCAGCAGGCCCCGTCACGGGGGACTTAATGAAAAACTGTTTTTT.

This chain joins TRBV6-2 or TRBV6-3 and TRBJ2-5, with a possible D match to TRBD1 (5 bases). Germline-derived CDR1 and CDR2 are MNHEY and SVGEGT. The CDR3 loop spans 14 amino acids. The V end lost 0 bases, the J end lost 5 bases, and 10 bases lay between the germline ends. The DNA for the CDR3 is TGTGCCAGCAGTTACTCGACCAGGGCGGAGACCCAGTACTTC. This codes for CASSYSTRAETQYF.

This clone was seen more than once but under ten times. The V gene is TRBV5-5, the J gene TRBJ2-7; the match to TRBD1 covers 8 bases. The CDR3 covers 13 residues. V trimming: 0 bases; J trimming: 5 bases; junction bases outside the gene matches: 1. The germline CDR1 and CDR2 sequences are SGHKS and YYEKEE (reference sequence). CDR3 amino acids: CASSLDRGDEQYF. As DNA, the CDR3 is TGTGCCAGCAGCTTGGACAGGGGGGACGAGCAGTACTTC.

This chain joins TRBV28 and TRBJ2-7; 11 nucleotides match TRBD2. Trimming removed 6 bases from V and 1 base from J; junction bases left unmatched: 5. Germline V lookup: CDR1 MDHEN, CDR2 SYDVKM. The CDR3 is 15 residues long. The CDR3 DNA is TGTGCCAGCAGCCGGCTAGCGGGAGGATCCTACGAGCAGTACTTC. This encodes CASSRLAGGSYEQYF.

The chain joins TRBV7-3 to TRBJ1-6; D uncertain. Trimming took 2 bases from V and 7 from J, leaving 6 bases between them. Germline V gives CDR1 SGHTA, CDR2 FQGTGA. The CDR3 extends over 13 amino acids. This CDR3 reads CASSLVRNSPLHF. The CDR3 bases are TGTGCCAGCAGCTTAGTCAGGAATTCACCCCTCCACTTT. The whole variable domain, filled in from reference TRBV7-3 and TRBJ1-6, reads GAGVSQTPSNKVTEKGKYVELRCDPISGHTALYWYRQSLGQGPEFLIYFQGTGAADDSGLPNDRFFAVRPEGSVSTLKIQRTERGDSAVYLCASSLVRNSPLHFGNGTRLTVT.